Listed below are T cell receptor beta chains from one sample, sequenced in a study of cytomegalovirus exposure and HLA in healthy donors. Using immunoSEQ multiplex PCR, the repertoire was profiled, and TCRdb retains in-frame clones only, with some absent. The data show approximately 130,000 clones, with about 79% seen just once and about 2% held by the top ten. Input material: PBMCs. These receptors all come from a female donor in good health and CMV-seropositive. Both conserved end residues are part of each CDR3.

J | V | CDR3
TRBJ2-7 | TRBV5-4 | CASSLEGSLPGEQYF
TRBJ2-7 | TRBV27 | CASSLRRLVYEQYF
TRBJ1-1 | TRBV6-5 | CASSHDRYTEAFF
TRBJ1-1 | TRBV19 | CASSIARNTEAFF
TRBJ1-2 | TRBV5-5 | CASSLVRANYGYTF
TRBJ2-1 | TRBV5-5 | CASSLGLATYNEQFF
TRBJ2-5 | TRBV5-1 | CASSLTRAIGTQYF
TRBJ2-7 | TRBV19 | CATATRGGGPSEQYF
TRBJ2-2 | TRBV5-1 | CASSFQAGAGELFF
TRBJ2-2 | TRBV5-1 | CASSLNIAGVDTGELFF
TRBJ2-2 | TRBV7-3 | CASSSGGSVNTGELFF
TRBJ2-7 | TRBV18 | CASSPKGESWGTYEQYF
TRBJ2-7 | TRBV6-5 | CASSKQGDEQYF
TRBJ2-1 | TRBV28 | CASRQQGANEQFF
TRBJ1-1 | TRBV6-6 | CASSLGEGHLNTEAFF
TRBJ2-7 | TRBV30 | CAWGHRGDEQYF
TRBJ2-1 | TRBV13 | CASSSPFRVLGNEQFF
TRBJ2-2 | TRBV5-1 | CASSSTQTGELFF
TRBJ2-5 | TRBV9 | CASSVGQVNTETQYF
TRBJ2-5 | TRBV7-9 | CASSLRRDRQETQYF
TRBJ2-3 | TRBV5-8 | CASSTGNTDTQYF
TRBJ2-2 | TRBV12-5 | CASGLGGQTSGGNTGELFF
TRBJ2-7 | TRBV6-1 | CASNELAGTNEQYF
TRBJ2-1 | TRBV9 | CASSVFSGSNNEQFF
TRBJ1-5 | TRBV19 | CASMQASYSNQPQHF
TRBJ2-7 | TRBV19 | CASSLTFVGGPVRGEQYF